This TCR beta chain was documented in a study of blood T cell repertoires in COVID-19. The germline gives CDR1 LGHDT, CDR2 YNNKEL (reference sequence). The V end was cut by 5 bases, the J end by 3 bases, with 8 bases between. CDR3 length: 13 residues. Generated by immunoSEQ multiplex PCR, the TCRdb table keeps only in-frame clones and is missing some. In the table there are approximately 270,000 clones, about 80% of which are singletons. The sequence was obtained from a man aged 80 or over with acute or convalescent COVID-19. The chain carries TRBV3-1 (or the pseudogene TRBV3-2) and TRBJ2-1; D remains ambiguous. Sample: peripheral blood. CDR3 residues: CASSSEVYNEQFF. CDR3 in DNA: TGTGCCAGCAGCTCAGAGGTCTACAATGAGCAGTTCTTC.